These 4 T cell receptor beta chains came from one sample sequenced in a study of blood T cell repertoires in COVID-19. Generated by immunoSEQ multiplex PCR, the TCRdb table keeps only in-frame clones and is missing some. The top ten clones hold about 1.1% of a sample with around 260,000 clones, 80% to 95% of them seen once. Material for sequencing was PBMCs or T cells enriched from blood (not recorded which). Receptors were obtained from a woman in her 30s who had recovered from COVID-19.

This clone was recorded a few times. The gene calls are TRBV5-1 and TRBJ2-1, with 15 bases fitting TRBD2. The germline V gene has CDR1 SGHRS and CDR2 YFSETQ. This CDR3 spans 16 amino acids. The V segment lost 2 bases and the J segment 5 bases; nucleotides outside the gene matches: 2. The CDR3 nucleotides read TGCGCCAGCAGCTTTGGACTAGCGGGAGGGAACAATGAGCAGTTCTTC. Amino acid sequence: CASSFGLAGGNNEQFF.

CDR3 sequence reads: CASSEGRTGGPGANVLTF. The CDR3 coding sequence is TGTGCCAGCAGTGAAGGTCGGACAGGGGGCCCTGGGGCCAACGTCCTGACTTTC. V is TRBV2 and J is TRBJ2-6, with 11 bases fitting TRBD1. Germline loops: CDR1 SNHLY, CDR2 FYNNEI. The CDR3 is 18 residues long. J was trimmed by 2 bases and V by 1 base; bases with no gene match: 4.

This chain uses TRBV19 with TRBJ2-7; D is ambiguous. CDR1 is LNHDA and CDR2 is SQIVND in the germline V gene (reference sequence). V was cut by 2 bases and J by 0 bases, with 11 bases left in between. The CDR3 loop spans 15 amino acids. The CDR3 nucleotides are TGTGCCAGTAGTATATCTAGACCGAGCTCCTACGAGCAGTACTTC. It is translated as CASSISRPSSYEQYF.

The chain carries TRBV7-3 and TRBJ1-2; TRBD1 aligns across 10 bases. CDR3 size: 15 residues. Germline trimming cut 5 bases from V and 4 bases from J; bases unmatched to any gene: 7. Germline V gives CDR1 SGHTA, CDR2 FQGTGA. The CDR3 DNA is TGTGCCAGCAGCGCGGGACAGGGGATGGGCTATGGCTACACCTTC. Amino acids: CASSAGQGMGYGYTF.